This TCR beta chain was sequenced during a study of T cell responses to AZD1222 COVID-19 vaccine. Study-level findings and limits: Seropositive status at baseline applied to only a handful of AZD1222 recipients.

This clone has more than one count but fewer than ten. The target antigen is unknown. Other nucleotide sequences from this sample produce the same CDR3. Here immunoSEQ multiplex PCR was the method, and the copy in TCRdb shows in-frame clones only, minus some. The sample records 150,000 to 200,000 clones, approximately 90% being singletons. Second-dose recipients at about 4 or about 12 weeks were treated as one pooled group. CDR1 is SGHRS, CDR2 YFSETQ, per germline. The CDR3 loop spans 14 amino acids. The V and J ends lost 5 bases and 6 bases, in that order; junction bases with no gene match: 9. The sample consisted of peripheral blood, taken 28 days after the second AZD1222 dose. The genes are TRBV5-1 and TRBJ2-7; 9 bases are a match to TRBD1. The sequence derives from an adult who received the AZD1222 COVID-19 vaccine. CDR3 in amino acids: CASRPGTGSLEQYF. In nucleotides, the CDR3 is TGCGCCAGCAGACCCGGGACAGGGAGTCTCGAGCAGTACTTC. Supplemented by reference TRBV5-1 and TRBJ2-7, the full variable domain reads KAGVTQTPRYLIKTRGQQVTLSCSPISGHRSVSWYQQTPGQGLQFLFEYFSETQRNKGNFPGRFSGRQFSNSRSEMNVSTLELGDSALYLCASRPGTGSLEQYFGPGTRLTVT.